This T cell receptor (beta chain) was identified in a study of T cells in Graves' hyperthyroidism and ophthalmopathy. Study at large: Any treatment followed the collection of peripheral blood at initial diagnosis.

The CDR3 totals 13 residues. Germline V gives CDR1 LNHDA, CDR2 SQIVND (reference sequence). V was cut by 3 bases and J by 4 bases, with 6 bases left in between. RNA transcripts yielded amplified TCR beta CDR3 regions. Carried out on the TCR CDR3, a first-round RT-PCR used the HTBI primer set. In TCRdb, the multiplex PCR reads were re-called with MiXCR into one record per CDR3 protein. The table includes fewer than 750,000 distinct CDR3 sequences, 14% detected once. This clonotype was found a few times. Among ophthalmopathy patients, the Clinical Activity Score reached at least 3, the NOSPECS grade reached at least 4, and duration remained under 3 months.

What was sequenced was blood. The J gene is TRBJ1-4, the V gene TRBV19; D call uncertain. The receptor was isolated from a woman aged 50 to 60 with Graves' ophthalmopathy. The CDR3 reads CASSIGGNEKLFF. The CDR3 bases are TGTGCCAGTAGTATCGGTGGTAATGAAAAACTGTTTTTT.